The text below deals with one T cell receptor beta chain. This sample is drawn from a study of control samples from healthy donors and cancer patients. Some clones are missing from TCRdb's copy, which holds only in-frame ones; the method was immunoSEQ multiplex PCR. Here the sample spans about 170,000 clones, about nine tenths being singletons. This CDR3 has 15 amino acids. Germline V gene data show CDR1 as LNHNV and CDR2 as YYDKDF (reference sequence). V lost 0 bases and J lost 10, with 15 bases in between. The specimen was blood. The chain joins TRBV15 to TRBJ1-4, with a possible D match to TRBD1 (6 bases). The source is a woman in her twenties or thirties in good health. The CDR3 region is CATSRDRGGFGKLFF. The CDR3 DNA sequence: TGTGCCACCAGCAGAGATCGGGGGGGCTTTGGAAAACTGTTTTTT.